This TCR beta chain was documented in a study of cytotoxic CD8 clonotypes in ibrutinib-treated CLL. Here immunoSEQ multiplex PCR was the method, and the copy in TCRdb shows in-frame clones only, minus some. Among 90,000 to 150,000 clones listed, about 58% were seen once. Study observations and caveats: At baseline, clonality was higher than in age-matched healthy donors and correlated with CD8+ counts. Sampling times, which were not matched between the groups, differed between sustained-remission patients and progressing patients.

About this clone itself: Its specificity is not known.

Specimen: PBMCs, collected after 24 months of ibrutinib treatment. This receptor was taken from a human donor with chronic lymphocytic leukemia.

The CDR3 DNA sequence: TGTGCCAGCAGTCCTACCCGCCAGGGATACACTGAAGCTTTCTTT. It yields the protein CASSPTRQGYTEAFF. V usage is TRBV28 and J usage is TRBJ1-1; D is possibly TRBD1 (5 bases). V gave up 5 bases and J gave up 3 bases, with 16 bases separating them. CDR3 length equals 15 residues. Germline CDR1 reads MDHEN; CDR2 reads SYDVKM.